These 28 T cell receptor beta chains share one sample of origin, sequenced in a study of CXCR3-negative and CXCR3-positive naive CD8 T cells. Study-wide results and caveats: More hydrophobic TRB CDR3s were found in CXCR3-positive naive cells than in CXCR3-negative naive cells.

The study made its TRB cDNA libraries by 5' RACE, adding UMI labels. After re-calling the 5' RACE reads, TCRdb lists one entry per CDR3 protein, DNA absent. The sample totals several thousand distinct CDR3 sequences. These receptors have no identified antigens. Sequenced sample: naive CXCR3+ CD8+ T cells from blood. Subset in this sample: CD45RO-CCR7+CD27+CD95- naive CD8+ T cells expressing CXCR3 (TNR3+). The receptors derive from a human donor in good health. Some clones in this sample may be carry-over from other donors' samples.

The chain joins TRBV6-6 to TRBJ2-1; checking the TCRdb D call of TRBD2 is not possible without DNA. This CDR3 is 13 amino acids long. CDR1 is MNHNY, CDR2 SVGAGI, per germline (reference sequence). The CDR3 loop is CASRPGLVHEQFF.

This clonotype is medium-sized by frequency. The CDR3 loop reads CASSYGMDSNQPQHF. The V and J genes are TRBV6-6 and TRBJ1-5. The CDR3 extends over 15 amino acids. Looked up from germline, CDR1 is MNHNY and CDR2 is SVGAGI (reference sequence).

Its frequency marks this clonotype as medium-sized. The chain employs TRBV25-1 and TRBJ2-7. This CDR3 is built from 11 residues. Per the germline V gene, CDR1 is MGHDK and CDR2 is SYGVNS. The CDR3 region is CASSGRYEQYF.

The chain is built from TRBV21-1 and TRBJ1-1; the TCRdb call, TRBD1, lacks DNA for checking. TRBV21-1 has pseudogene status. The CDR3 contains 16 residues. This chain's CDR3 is CASSKVRDRVRIEAFF.

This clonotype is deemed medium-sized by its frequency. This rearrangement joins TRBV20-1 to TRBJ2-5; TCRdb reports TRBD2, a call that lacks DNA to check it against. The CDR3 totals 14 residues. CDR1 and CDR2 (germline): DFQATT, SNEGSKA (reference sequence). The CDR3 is CSASTSSGQETQYF.

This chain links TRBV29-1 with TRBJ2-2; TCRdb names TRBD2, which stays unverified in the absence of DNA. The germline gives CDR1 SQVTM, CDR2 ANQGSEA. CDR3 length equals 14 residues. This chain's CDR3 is CSAPPTNRWGAVFF.

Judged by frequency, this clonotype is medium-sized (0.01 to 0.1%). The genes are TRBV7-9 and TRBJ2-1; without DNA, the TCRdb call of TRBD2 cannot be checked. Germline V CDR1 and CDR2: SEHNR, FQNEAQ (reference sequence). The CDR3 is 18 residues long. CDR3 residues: CASSSGLAGQFFYNEQFF.

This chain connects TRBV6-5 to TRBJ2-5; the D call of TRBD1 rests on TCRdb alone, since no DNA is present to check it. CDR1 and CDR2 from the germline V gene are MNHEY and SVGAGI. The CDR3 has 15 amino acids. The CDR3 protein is CASSFLAGAKETQYF.

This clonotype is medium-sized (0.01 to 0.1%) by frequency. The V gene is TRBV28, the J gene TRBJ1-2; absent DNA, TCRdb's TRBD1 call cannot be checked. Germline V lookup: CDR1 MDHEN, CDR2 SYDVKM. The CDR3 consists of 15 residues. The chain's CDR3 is CASSLSHGLLYGYTF.

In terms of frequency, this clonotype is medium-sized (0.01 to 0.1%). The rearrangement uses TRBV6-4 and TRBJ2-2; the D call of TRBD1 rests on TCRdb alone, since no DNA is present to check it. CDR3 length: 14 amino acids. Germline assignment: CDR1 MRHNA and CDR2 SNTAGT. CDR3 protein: CASSRTVSTGELFF.

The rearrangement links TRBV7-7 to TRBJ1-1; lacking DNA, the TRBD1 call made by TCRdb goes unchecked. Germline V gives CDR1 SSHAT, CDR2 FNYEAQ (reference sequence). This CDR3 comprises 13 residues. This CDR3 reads CASTLTGNTEAFF.

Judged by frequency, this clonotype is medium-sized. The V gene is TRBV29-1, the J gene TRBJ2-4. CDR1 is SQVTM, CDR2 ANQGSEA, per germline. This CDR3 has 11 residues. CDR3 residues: CSVVWVGIQYF. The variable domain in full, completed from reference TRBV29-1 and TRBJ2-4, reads SAVISQKPSRDICQRGTSLTIQCQVDSQVTMMFWYRQQPGQSLTLIATANQGSEATYESGFVIDKFPISRPNLTFSTLTVSNMSPEDSSIYLCSVVWVGIQYFGAGTRLSVL.

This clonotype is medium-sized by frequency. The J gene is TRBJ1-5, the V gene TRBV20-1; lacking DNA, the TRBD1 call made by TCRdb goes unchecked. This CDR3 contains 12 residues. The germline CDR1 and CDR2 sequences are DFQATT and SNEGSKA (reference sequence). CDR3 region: CSARTDNQPQHF.

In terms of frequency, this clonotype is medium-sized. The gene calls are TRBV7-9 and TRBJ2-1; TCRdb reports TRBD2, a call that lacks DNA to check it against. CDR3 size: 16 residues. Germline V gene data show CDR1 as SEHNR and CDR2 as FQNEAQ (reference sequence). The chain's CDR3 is CASRNRGSQYYNEQFF.

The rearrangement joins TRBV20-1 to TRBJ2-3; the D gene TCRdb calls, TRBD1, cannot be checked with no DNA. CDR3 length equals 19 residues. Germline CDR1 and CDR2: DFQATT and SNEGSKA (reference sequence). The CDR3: CSASIGTSSFEGPTDTQYF.

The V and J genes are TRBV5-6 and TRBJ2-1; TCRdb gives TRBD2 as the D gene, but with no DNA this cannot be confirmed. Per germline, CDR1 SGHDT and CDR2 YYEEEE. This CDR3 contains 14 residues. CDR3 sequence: CASSWGTSYNEQFF.

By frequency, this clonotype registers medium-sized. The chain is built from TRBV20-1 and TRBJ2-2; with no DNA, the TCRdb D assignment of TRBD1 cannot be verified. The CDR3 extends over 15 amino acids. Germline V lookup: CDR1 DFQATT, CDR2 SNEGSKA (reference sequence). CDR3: CSARDLGENTGELFF.

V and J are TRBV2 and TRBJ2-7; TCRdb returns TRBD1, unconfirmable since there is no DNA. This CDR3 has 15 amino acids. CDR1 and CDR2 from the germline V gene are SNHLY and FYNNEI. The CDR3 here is CASSVVGTVAYEQYF.

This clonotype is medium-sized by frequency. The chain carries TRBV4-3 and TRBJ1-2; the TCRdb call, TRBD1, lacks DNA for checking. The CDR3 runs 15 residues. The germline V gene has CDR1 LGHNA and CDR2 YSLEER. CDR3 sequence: CASSQDQQGAYGYTF.

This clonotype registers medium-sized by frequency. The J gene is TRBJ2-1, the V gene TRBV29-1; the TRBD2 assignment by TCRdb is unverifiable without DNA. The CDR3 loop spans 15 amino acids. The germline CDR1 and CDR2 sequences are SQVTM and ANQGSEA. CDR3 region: CSVTSGGGSYKEQFF.

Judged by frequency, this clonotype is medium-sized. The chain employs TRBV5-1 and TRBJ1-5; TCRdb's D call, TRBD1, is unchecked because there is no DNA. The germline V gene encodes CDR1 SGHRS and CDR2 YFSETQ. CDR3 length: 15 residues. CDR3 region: CASSLTGGFNQPQHF.

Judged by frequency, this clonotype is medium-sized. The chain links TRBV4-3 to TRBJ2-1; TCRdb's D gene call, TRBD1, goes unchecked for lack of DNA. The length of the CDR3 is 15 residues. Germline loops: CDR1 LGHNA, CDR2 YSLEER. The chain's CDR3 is CASSQPGQGDNEQFF.

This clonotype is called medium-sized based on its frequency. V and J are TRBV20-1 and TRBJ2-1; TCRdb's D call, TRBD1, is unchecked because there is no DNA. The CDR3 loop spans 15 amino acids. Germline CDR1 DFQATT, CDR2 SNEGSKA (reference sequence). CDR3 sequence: CSARISGGLDNEQFF.

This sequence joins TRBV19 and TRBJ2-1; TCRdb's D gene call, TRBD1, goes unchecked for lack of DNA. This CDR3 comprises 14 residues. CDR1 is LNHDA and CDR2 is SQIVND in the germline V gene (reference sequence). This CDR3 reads CASTPSALYNEQFF.

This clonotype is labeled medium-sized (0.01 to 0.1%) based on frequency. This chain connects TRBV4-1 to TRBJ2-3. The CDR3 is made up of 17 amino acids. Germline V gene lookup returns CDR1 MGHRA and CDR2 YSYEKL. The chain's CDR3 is CASSQPLDGPSTDTQYF.

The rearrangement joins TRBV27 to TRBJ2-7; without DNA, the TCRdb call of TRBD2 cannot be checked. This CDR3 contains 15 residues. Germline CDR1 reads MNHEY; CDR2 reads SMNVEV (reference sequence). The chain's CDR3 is CASTSGTSGSYEQYF.

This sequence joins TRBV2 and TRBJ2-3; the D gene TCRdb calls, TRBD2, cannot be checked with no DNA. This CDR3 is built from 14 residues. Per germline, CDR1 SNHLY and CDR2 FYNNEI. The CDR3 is CASSGEGHTDTQYF. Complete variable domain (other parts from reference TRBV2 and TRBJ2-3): EPEVTQTPSHQVTQMGQEVILRCVPISNHLYFYWYRQILGQKVEFLVSFYNNEISEKSEIFDDQFSVERPDGSNFTLKIRSTKLEDSAMYFCASSGEGHTDTQYFGPGTRLTVL.

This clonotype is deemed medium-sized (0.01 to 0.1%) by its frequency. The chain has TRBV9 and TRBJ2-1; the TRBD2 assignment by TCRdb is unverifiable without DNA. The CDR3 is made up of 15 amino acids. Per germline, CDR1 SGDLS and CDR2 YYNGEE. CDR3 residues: CASSVYLGGNNEQFF.